A single sample is the source of the 31 T cell receptor beta chains below, sequenced in a study of response to subunit inactivated influenza vaccine. TCRdb called the RT-PCR reads again in MiXCR, with one record for every CDR3 protein. This sample has about 650,000 distinct CDR3 sequences, with 11% to 15% found just once. Sequenced here: PBMCs from blood, sampled around two weeks before vaccination. The receptors were gathered from a man aged 45 to 65 who received an inactivated influenza vaccine.

This clonotype has a count of ten or more. V is TRBV6-2 or TRBV6-3 and J is TRBJ2-5; 12 bases match TRBD2. Per the germline V gene, CDR1 is MNHEY and CDR2 is SVGEGT. After removal of 2 bases from V and 5 bases from J, the junction contained 3 bases not matched to a gene. CDR3 length: 15 amino acids. CDR3 amino acids: CASSYGGLAGETQYF. The CDR3 DNA sequence: TGTGCCAGCAGTTACGGTGGACTAGCGGGGGAGACCCAGTACTTC.

This clonotype was counted only a few times. J is TRBJ2-7 and V is TRBV12-3 or TRBV12-4, with TRBD2 matching 8 bases. V trimming: 5 bases; J trimming: 2 bases; junction bases outside the gene matches: 8. This CDR3 spans 15 amino acids. CDR3 DNA: TGTGCCAGCAGTCTAAGACTAGCGCCCCCCTACGAGCAGTACTTC. The encoded protein is CASSLRLAPPYEQYF.

This clonotype was recorded a few times. CDR3 DNA: TGCGCCAGCAGTGAGTCGGGCGGTGGGAGCCCAAATGAGCAGTTCTTC. Its translation: CASSESGGGSPNEQFF. The chain uses TRBV10-2 and TRBJ2-1; weak D call: TRBD2 (5 bases). The CDR3 is 16 residues long. Germline V lookup: CDR1 WSHSY, CDR2 SAAADI. V was cut by 0 bases and J by 7 bases, with 16 bases left in between.

The J gene is TRBJ2-5, the V gene TRBV28, with TRBD2 identical over 9 bases. Germline-derived CDR1 and CDR2 are MDHEN and SYDVKM. The CDR3 contains 15 residues. Germline trimming cut 5 bases from V and 0 bases from J; bases unmatched to any gene: 4. The CDR3 loop reads CASSGGGAYQETQYF. DNA for the CDR3: TGTGCCAGCAGTGGCGGGGGGGCCTACCAAGAGACCCAGTACTTC.

V is TRBV4-3 and J is TRBJ2-1; D is ambiguous. Germline CDR1 is LGHNA and CDR2 is YSLEER. The V and J ends lost 0 bases and 10 bases respectively, with 7 bases between them. This CDR3 is built from 12 residues. This chain's CDR3 is CASSQDFREQFF. In DNA, the CDR3 is TGCGCCAGCAGCCAAGATTTCCGGGAGCAGTTCTTC.

This clonotype was seen a handful of times. The CDR3 here is CASRRTGATGELFF. The CDR3 DNA follows: TGTGCCAGCAGGCGGACAGGGGCCACCGGGGAGCTGTTTTTT. The rearrangement links TRBV12-3 or TRBV12-4 to TRBJ2-2; 9 nucleotides align to TRBD1. The CDR3 loop spans 14 amino acids. V was clipped by 6 bases and J by 4 bases; unmatched bases: 3.

This chain joins TRBV28 and TRBJ2-7, with TRBD2 as a possible D gene (7 bases). The CDR3 extends over 14 amino acids. CDR1 MDHEN and CDR2 SYDVKM come from the germline V gene. The V gene lost 6 bases and the J gene lost 3 bases, with 15 bases spanning the gap. This CDR3 is CASRAGGRSYEQYF. The CDR3 DNA is TGTGCCAGCAGGGCCGGGGGGCGTAGCTACGAGCAGTACTTC. Together with reference TRBV28 and TRBJ2-7, the CDR3 gives the full variable domain: DVKVTQSSRYLVKRTGEKVFLECVQDMDHENMFWYRQDPGLGLRLIYFSYDVKMKEKGDIPEGYSVSREKKERFSLILESASTNQTSMYLCASRAGGRSYEQYFGPGTRLTVT.

This clonotype was observed a few times. The CDR3: CASSRPGLETQYF. CDR3 DNA sequence: TGTGCCAGCAGCCGTCCGGGGTTAGAGACCCAGTACTTC. The J gene is TRBJ2-5, the V gene TRBV5-5; D is possibly TRBD2 (5 bases). Germline loops: CDR1 SGHKS, CDR2 YYEKEE (reference sequence). The CDR3 loop spans 13 amino acids. The V end was cut by 4 bases, the J end by 4 bases, with 11 bases between.

To note about this clonotype: A much larger clone differs by one base, so this may be a read error. The chain employs TRBV5-1 and TRBJ2-7; D gene uncertain. V gave up 4 bases and J gave up 2 bases, with 13 bases separating them. Germline CDR1 and CDR2: SGHRS and YFSETQ. This CDR3 contains 14 residues. CDR3 sequence: CASSQAVRTYEQYF. The CDR3 nucleotides are TGCGCCAGCAGCCAGGCGGTCAGAACCTACGAGCAGTACTTC.

This clonotype was picked up many times. The J gene is TRBJ1-3, the V gene TRBV9; 7 bases fit TRBD1. Looked up from germline, CDR1 is SGDLS and CDR2 is YYNGEE. This CDR3 contains 17 residues. After removal of 0 bases from V and 0 bases from J, the junction contained 6 bases not matched to a gene. The DNA for the CDR3 is TGTGCCAGCAGCGTAGCGGGGGGACAGCTCTCTGGAAACACCATATATTTT. Translated: CASSVAGGQLSGNTIYF.

The chain couples TRBV24-1 to TRBJ1-2; perhaps TRBD1 as D (5 bases). CDR1 and CDR2 (germline): KGHDR, SFDVKD. The CDR3 consists of 16 residues. Trimming left V 4 bases short and J 3 bases short, with 17 bases between. In DNA form, the CDR3 reads TGTGCCACCAGTGACCGCCGATGGTCGGGGGACTATGGCTACACCTTC. This translates into CATSDRRWSGDYGYTF.

In its sample, this clonotype was seen a few times. This sequence joins TRBV20-1 and TRBJ1-2; perhaps TRBD1 as D (5 bases). The CDR3 covers 14 residues. Germline-derived CDR1 and CDR2 are DFQATT and SNEGSKA (reference sequence). V was clipped by 3 bases and J by 4 bases, with 15 bases between them. In DNA, the CDR3 is TGCAGTGCTAGGTCGCAGGGCGAGGGCTATGGCTACACCTTC. This gives the protein CSARSQGEGYGYTF.

This clonotype was picked up many times. The rearrangement uses TRBV5-1 and TRBJ2-7; 10 bases line up with TRBD2. Trimming at V came to 4 bases and at J to 4 bases, leaving 11 bases not matched to a gene. In germline, CDR1 is SGHRS, CDR2 YFSETQ. CDR3 length: 16 amino acids. This chain's CDR3 is CASSPISSGGRYEQYF. The CDR3 coding sequence is TGCGCCAGCAGCCCCATATCTAGCGGGGGCCGATACGAGCAGTACTTC.

The gene calls are TRBV12-3 or TRBV12-4 and TRBJ1-5; D gene uncertain. The CDR3 sequence is 14 residues long. Trimming took off 4 bases at V and 3 bases at J, with 10 bases between the two ends. The CDR3 spells CASSSGIPNQPQHF. CDR3 DNA: TGTGCCAGCAGTTCCGGTATCCCCAATCAGCCCCAGCATTTT.

This clonotype appeared a few times. The CDR3 DNA sequence: TGTGCCAGCAGTTACGAAAGCGGGACGGGCGGGGAGCTGTTTTTT. Encoded protein: CASSYESGTGGELFF. The gene calls are TRBV12-3 or TRBV12-4 and TRBJ2-2, with 7 bases fitting TRBD2. With V trimmed by 4 bases and J by 7 bases, 9 bases remained unmatched. The CDR3 consists of 15 residues.

This clonotype was seen ten or more times. The J gene is TRBJ2-3, the V gene TRBV3-1; unclear D gene. The CDR3 is made up of 13 amino acids. Germline V gives CDR1 LGHDT, CDR2 YNNKEL (reference sequence). V was clipped by 2 bases and J by 6 bases, with 9 bases between them. The CDR3 loop is CASSQTPRDTQYF. CDR3 in DNA: TGTGCCAGCAGCCAAACCCCCCGGGATACGCAGTATTTT.

The V gene is TRBV5-6, the J gene TRBJ2-2; D is unclear. Germline CDR1 is SGHDT and CDR2 is YYEEEE. V lost 0 bases and J lost 0, with 6 bases in between. The CDR3 has 15 residues. CDR3 sequence reads: CASSLEPSNTGELFF. In nucleotides, the CDR3 is TGTGCCAGCAGCTTGGAACCATCGAACACCGGGGAGCTGTTTTTT. The full variable domain, its missing parts supplied by reference TRBV5-6 and TRBJ2-2, is DAGVTQSPTHLIKTRGQQVTLRCSPKSGHDTVSWYQQALGQGPQFIFQYYEEEERQRGNFPDRFSGHQFPNYSSELNVNALLLGDSALYLCASSLEPSNTGELFFGEGSRLTVL.

The chain recombines TRBV20-1 with TRBJ2-7, with D perhaps matching TRBD2 (6 bases). This CDR3 contains 14 residues. In germline, CDR1 is DFQATT, CDR2 SNEGSKA (reference sequence). The ends were cut back, 0 bases at V and 3 bases at J, with 12 bases in the middle. In DNA, the CDR3 is TGCAGTGCTAGAGATGTGCGGGGCAGCTACGAGCAGTACTTC. It translates to CSARDVRGSYEQYF.

The rearrangement uses TRBV10-3 and TRBJ2-3; D remains unclear. V was shortened by 0 bases and J by 3 bases, with 7 bases between the two germline ends. Per germline, CDR1 ENHRY and CDR2 SYGVKD. This CDR3 comprises 14 residues. CDR3 bases: TGTGCCATCAGTGAGTCTCCTAGAACAGATACGCAGTATTTT. This translates into CAISESPRTDTQYF.

There are a few counts of this clonotype. This chain uses TRBV4-3 with TRBJ2-3; tentatively, D is TRBD2 (5 bases). Trimming shortened V by 0 bases and J by 7 bases, and 8 bases separated the two germline ends. Germline CDR1 LGHNA, CDR2 YSLEER. CDR3 size: 13 residues. The CDR3 nucleotides read TGCGCCAGCAGCCAAGAACGGGGAAATACGCAGTATTTT. It specifies CASSQERGNTQYF.

This clonotype was counted many times. This chain uses TRBV7-9 with TRBJ2-1; D is perhaps TRBD2 (5 bases). This CDR3 has 13 residues. Deletions cut 5 bases from V and 9 bases from J, with 14 bases between. Germline values: CDR1 SEHNR, CDR2 FQNEAQ (reference sequence). CDR3 sequence: CASSPPLGGEQFF. CDR3 in DNA: TGTGCCAGCAGCCCTCCGTTAGGAGGTGAGCAGTTCTTC. The full variable domain, rest sourced from reference TRBV7-9 and TRBJ2-1, is DTGVSQNPRHKITKRGQNVTFRCDPISEHNRLYWYRQTLGQGPEFLTYFQNEAQLEKSRLLSDRFSAERPKGSFSTLEIQRTEQGDSAMYLCASSPPLGGEQFFGPGTRLTVL.

This clonotype has ten or more counts. The junction differs from germline at one of its ends, possibly a read error. CDR3 sequence (DNA): TGTGCCAGCAGTTTAAGGGGGGATCAGCCCCAGCATTTT. It encodes CASSLRGDQPQHF. The V gene is TRBV5-1, the J gene TRBJ1-5; D is perhaps TRBD1 (6 bases). In germline, CDR1 is SGHRS, CDR2 YFSETQ. The CDR3 sequence is 13 residues long.

V and J are TRBV14 and TRBJ1-6; tentatively, D is TRBD1 (5 bases). The CDR3 spans 14 residues. Germline CDR1 SGHDN, CDR2 FVKESK. Trimming stripped 2 bases from V and 8 bases from J, with 10 bases between. The CDR3 DNA follows: TGTGCCAGCAGCCAACCCCTCAGGGATTCACCCCTCCACTTT. As protein: CASSQPLRDSPLHF.

This clonotype was counted at least ten times. The chain joins TRBV29-1 to TRBJ2-1; TRBD1 matches 9 bases. V gave up 8 bases and J gave up 5 bases; unmatched junction bases: 4. CDR1 SQVTM and CDR2 ANQGSEA come from the germline V gene. This CDR3 spans 12 amino acids. CDR3 loop: CSTGQGHNEQFF. In DNA, the CDR3 is TGCAGCACCGGACAGGGGCACAATGAGCAGTTCTTC.

The chain uses TRBV5-1 and TRBJ2-7; 7 bases align to TRBD1. V shed 4 bases and J 5 bases; nucleotides not matched to a gene: 12. This CDR3 region has 15 residues. Germline CDR1 reads SGHRS; CDR2 reads YFSETQ. The CDR3 DNA is TGCGCCAGCAGCCTCTTGACAGGGCGAGTCCACGAGCAGTACTTC. It specifies CASSLLTGRVHEQYF.

This clonotype was found many times. The V and J genes are TRBV6-2 or TRBV6-3 and TRBJ1-6; 7 bases are shared with TRBD1. Germline assignment: CDR1 MNHEY and CDR2 SVGEGT. The CDR3 has 16 residues. V lost 7 bases and J lost 7; bases outside the gene matches: 13. The CDR3 is CASTTLPGTENSPLHF. The CDR3 region has the DNA TGTGCCAGCACTACCCTACCCGGGACAGAAAATTCACCCCTCCACTTT.

This clonotype occurred a few times. V usage is TRBV4-3 and J usage is TRBJ2-3, with 7 bases lining up with TRBD2. This CDR3 spans 18 amino acids. With V trimmed by 0 bases and J by 2 bases, 11 bases remained unmatched. CDR1 and CDR2 (germline): LGHNA, YSLEER. CDR3 in DNA: TGCGCCAGCAGCCAAGATCTTATGACGGGGGGAAACACAGATACGCAGTATTTT. Amino acids: CASSQDLMTGGNTDTQYF.

This sequence joins TRBV12-3 or TRBV12-4 and TRBJ2-7; 7 nucleotides match TRBD1. The CDR3 runs 11 residues. Losses at the gene ends were 6 bases for V and 6 bases for J; bases not matched to a gene: 2. CDR3 loop: CASSDRAEQYF. CDR3 coding DNA: TGTGCCAGCAGCGACAGGGCCGAGCAGTACTTC.

As to this clonotype: The junction and the germline gene differ at one end; a read error may be behind it. J is TRBJ2-3 and V is TRBV27; D assignment may be TRBD1 or TRBD2 (5 bases each). From germline, CDR1 is MNHEY and CDR2 SMNVEV (reference sequence). This CDR3 is 13 amino acids long. The DNA for the CDR3 is TGTGCCAGCAGTTTACTTCTGGGGGATACGCAGAATTTT. It yields the protein CASSLLLGDTQNF.

This clonotype was counted only a few times. The CDR3 nucleotides are TGCAGTGCCGGGACAGGCGGAAGCACTGAAGCTTTCTTT. Encoded protein: CSAGTGGSTEAFF. The genes are TRBV20-1 and TRBJ1-1, with 8 nucleotides matching TRBD1. J gave up 4 bases and V 6 bases, and 7 bases lay outside the gene matches. The CDR3 has 13 residues. CDR1 is DFQATT and CDR2 is SNEGSKA in the germline V gene (reference sequence).

Regarding this clonotype: One end of the junction fails to match germline, which may point to a read error. CDR3 nucleotide sequence: TGTGCCAGCAGTTTTTTTGGACAGGGGATCAATTCGCCCCTCCACTTT. Protein: CASSFFGQGINSPLHF. The V call is TRBV28, the J call TRBJ1-6, with 9 bases matching TRBD1. The CDR3 consists of 16 residues. Germline CDR1 is MDHEN and CDR2 is SYDVKM.